The 29 T cell receptor beta chains below all came from one sample that was sequenced in a study of T cell responses to AZD1222 COVID-19 vaccine. TCRdb's table, derived via immunoSEQ multiplex PCR, lists solely in-frame clones and lacks some. Here the sample spans about 120,000 clones, 86% being singletons. Material: peripheral blood, obtained 28 days after the second AZD1222 dose. The receptors here all came from an adult who received the AZD1222 COVID-19 vaccine.

J is TRBJ2-3 and V is TRBV9; TRBD2 aligns across 8 bases. V dropped 2 bases and J dropped 1; count of bases not matched to a gene: 24. The CDR3 is 22 residues long. CDR1 and CDR2 (germline): SGDLS, YYNGEE. The CDR3 here is CASSVGHAASRGVVFRTDTQYF. Here the CDR3 DNA reads TGTGCCAGCAGCGTGGGGCACGCTGCCTCGCGGGGGGTCGTCTTTCGCACAGATACGCAGTATTTT.

CDR3 sequence (DNA): TGTGCCAGCTCACCGGCAGCAATCTCTGGAAACACCATATATTTT. Encoded protein: CASSPAAISGNTIYF. V usage is TRBV18 and J usage is TRBJ1-3; D not resolved. CDR1 KGHSH and CDR2 LQKENI come from the germline V gene. CDR3 size: 15 residues. The ends were cut back, 3 bases at V and 0 bases at J, with 9 bases in the middle.

The chain combines TRBV19 with TRBJ1-2; D not certain. Germline CDR1 LNHDA, CDR2 SQIVND (reference sequence). The CDR3 extends over 12 amino acids. V was cut by 3 bases and J by 8 bases, with 10 bases left in between. The CDR3, as DNA: TGTGCCAGTAGTATTAACTGGGAAGGCTACACCTTC. As protein: CASSINWEGYTF.

V and J are TRBV4-1 and TRBJ2-1; 9 bases are shared with TRBD2. The germline CDR1 and CDR2 sequences are MGHRA and YSYEKL. With 3 bases clipped from V and 3 bases from J, the junction kept 6 bases outside the gene matches. This CDR3 is 16 amino acids long. As DNA, the CDR3 is TGCGCCAGCAGCCAGATAGCGGGGGCGGTCTACAATGAGCAGTTCTTC. It specifies CASSQIAGAVYNEQFF.

CDR3 nucleotide sequence: TGTGCCAGCAGTGAGGGGCAGGACTATGGCTACACCTTC. Protein product: CASSEGQDYGYTF. The rearrangement uses TRBV2 and TRBJ1-2; maybe TRBD1 (5 bases). Trimming took 3 bases from V and 3 from J, leaving 8 bases between them. Germline CDR1 and CDR2: SNHLY and FYNNEI. The CDR3 covers 13 residues.

In its sample, this clone was seen once. The chain couples TRBV5-1 to TRBJ2-7; no firm D call. Germline CDR1 reads SGHRS; CDR2 reads YFSETQ. V was trimmed by 3 bases and J by 0 bases, leaving 10 bases between them. The CDR3 is 14 amino acids. The CDR3 region is CASSSDQSSYEQYF. In nucleotides, the CDR3 is TGCGCCAGCAGCTCCGATCAGAGCTCCTACGAGCAGTACTTC.

The chain has TRBV28 and TRBJ2-7; D perhaps matches TRBD1 (6 bases). Trimming shortened V by 8 bases and J by 4 bases, and 21 bases separated the two germline ends. Germline V CDR1 and CDR2: MDHEN, SYDVKM. This CDR3 contains 15 residues. The CDR3 loop reads CASPPGTGILYEQYF. In DNA, the CDR3 is TGTGCCAGCCCTCCGGGAACAGGGATTTTATACGAGCAGTACTTC.

The chain is built from TRBV7-6 and TRBJ2-5, with 7 bases aligning to TRBD1. The germline V gene has CDR1 SGHVS and CDR2 FNYEAQ. J lost 4 bases, V lost 5 bases, and 10 bases had no gene match. This CDR3 spans 15 amino acids. Here the CDR3 reads CASSPPGGGRETQYF. As DNA, the CDR3 is TGTGCCAGCAGCCCCCCAGGGGGTGGTAGAGAGACCCAGTACTTC.

V and J are TRBV30 and TRBJ1-5; possible D gene TRBD1, 6 bases. The CDR3 runs to 14 residues. Germline V gene sequence: CDR1 GTSNPN, CDR2 SVGIG (reference sequence). V was cut by 4 bases and J by 2 bases, with 12 bases left in between. CDR3 loop: CAWKTGTGNQPQHF. CDR3 sequence (DNA): TGTGCCTGGAAAACAGGGACTGGCAATCAGCCCCAGCATTTT.

This sequence joins TRBV7-9 and TRBJ2-3; 7 positions agree with TRBD2. The ends lost 3 bases at V and 0 bases at J; junction bases unmatched: 3. CDR1 and CDR2 from the germline V gene are SEHNR and FQNEAQ (reference sequence). The CDR3 runs to 15 residues. CDR3 region: CASSFRGGSTDTQYF. CDR3 bases: TGTGCCAGCAGCTTTCGCGGGGGAAGCACAGATACGCAGTATTTT. Drawing the rest from reference TRBV7-9 and TRBJ2-3, the complete variable domain is DTGVSQNPRHKITKRGQNVTFRCDPISEHNRLYWYRQTLGQGPEFLTYFQNEAQLEKSRLLSDRFSAERPKGSFSTLEIQRTEQGDSAMYLCASSFRGGSTDTQYFGPGTRLTVL.

This clone was seen more than once but under ten times. V and J are TRBV10-2 and TRBJ2-7; the D gene is possibly TRBD2 (5 bases). The ends were cut back, 4 bases at V and 5 bases at J, with 9 bases in the middle. Germline CDR1 and CDR2: WSHSY and SAAADI. The CDR3 has 12 amino acids. The CDR3 DNA is TGCGCCAGCAGTGTAGCCGGGGACGAGCAGTACTTC. Its translation is CASSVAGDEQYF.

V usage is TRBV10-3 and J usage is TRBJ2-1, with TRBD2 identical over 15 bases. Trimming took 8 bases from V and 8 from J; bases not matched to a gene: 10. Germline V gene lookup returns CDR1 ENHRY and CDR2 SYGVKD. The CDR3 loop spans 16 amino acids. For the CDR3, the DNA is TGTGCCATCGCCCGGACTAGCGGGGGGGCATTGGATGAGCAGTTCTTC. The encoded protein is CAIARTSGGALDEQFF.

The sample holds a few counts of this clone. The germline gene is not matched at one end of the junction; a read error may be the cause. The chain uses TRBV6-5 and TRBJ1-2; D may be TRBD1 (5 bases). Germline V gene sequence: CDR1 MNHEY, CDR2 SVGAGI. The CDR3 sequence is 14 residues long. CDR3: CASSDSWGFYGYTF. In DNA form, the CDR3 reads TGTGCCAGCAGTGACTCCTGGGGGTTTTATGGCTACACCTTC.

The CDR3 sequence: CASSQSLLEAFF. In DNA, the CDR3 is TGTGCCAGCAGCCAATCTTTACTTGAAGCTTTCTTT. V usage is TRBV3-1 (or the pseudogene TRBV3-2) and J usage is TRBJ1-1; D gene ambiguous. Germline CDR1 and CDR2: LGHDT and YNNKEL (reference sequence). V dropped 2 bases and J dropped 7 bases, with 8 bases sitting between them. The CDR3 length is 12 residues.

V usage is TRBV3-1 (or the pseudogene TRBV3-2) and J usage is TRBJ1-1; D remains ambiguous. Deletions cut 4 bases from V and 7 bases from J, with 19 bases between. Germline V CDR1 and CDR2: LGHDT, YNNKEL (reference sequence). The CDR3 runs 15 residues. Written as DNA, the CDR3 is TGTGCCAGCAGCCGTTTCGGAGGGCGACTACATGAAGCTTTCTTT. The encoded protein is CASSRFGGRLHEAFF.

The gene calls are TRBV6-5 and TRBJ1-2; D is undetermined. V was clipped by 2 bases and J by 5 bases, with 12 bases between them. This CDR3 contains 14 residues. Germline values: CDR1 MNHEY, CDR2 SVGAGI. CDR3 sequence: CASSYPPVQYGYTF. In DNA form, the CDR3 reads TGTGCCAGCAGTTACCCCCCAGTTCAATATGGCTACACCTTC.

V usage is TRBV27 and J usage is TRBJ1-6; D may be TRBD1 (6 bases). Germline values: CDR1 MNHEY, CDR2 SMNVEV (reference sequence). With 8 bases removed from V and 0 bases from J, the gap between germline ends came to 17 bases. The CDR3 runs 17 residues. The CDR3 reads CASGPGHISSYNSPLHF. In nucleotides, the CDR3 is TGTGCCAGCGGGCCGGGACACATCAGCTCCTATAATTCACCCCTCCACTTT.

The chain has TRBV12-3 or TRBV12-4 and TRBJ2-7; D is perhaps TRBD1 (5 bases). Trimming cost V 6 bases and J 5 bases, with 11 bases left between them. This CDR3 is 12 amino acids long. This CDR3 reads CASSAGIHEQYF. The CDR3 DNA is TGTGCCAGCAGCGCAGGGATCCACGAGCAGTACTTC.

The chain links TRBV5-1 to TRBJ2-3; the D is unclear. From germline, CDR1 is SGHRS and CDR2 YFSETQ. The CDR3 length is 14 residues. V shed 4 bases and J shed 4 bases, with 13 bases lying between them. CDR3 amino acids: CASSRSQSPDTQYF. The CDR3 DNA follows: TGCGCCAGCAGCCGGAGCCAGAGCCCAGATACGCAGTATTTT.

This clone has more than one count but fewer than ten. V and J are TRBV5-1 and TRBJ2-5, with D tentatively TRBD2 (6 bases). The CDR3 loop spans 16 amino acids. V lost 9 bases, J lost 2 bases, and 23 bases lay in between. Germline loops: CDR1 SGHRS, CDR2 YFSETQ. CDR3 protein: CATSRGQGGGQETQYF. CDR3 bases: TGCGCCACCTCTCGCGGGCAGGGAGGCGGGCAAGAGACCCAGTACTTC.

This chain joins TRBV19 and TRBJ1-2, with TRBD1 identical over 8 bases. After removal of 2 bases from V and 6 bases from J, the junction contained 5 bases not matched to a gene. The CDR3 sequence is 14 residues long. Per the germline V gene, CDR1 is LNHDA and CDR2 is SQIVND (reference sequence). The chain's CDR3 is CASSISGQGNGYTF. The CDR3 nucleotides read TGTGCCAGTAGTATATCCGGACAGGGTAATGGCTACACCTTC.

V usage is TRBV6-5 and J usage is TRBJ1-5; TRBD1 matches at 7 bases. Germline V gene lookup returns CDR1 MNHEY and CDR2 SVGAGI. The CDR3 has 14 residues. The V and J ends lost 4 bases and 5 bases, in that order; junction bases with no gene match: 5. The CDR3 loop is CASSSTGFYQPQHF. The CDR3 DNA sequence: TGTGCCAGCAGTTCGACAGGGTTTTATCAGCCCCAGCATTTT.

This sequence joins TRBV20-1 and TRBJ1-2, with D possibly TRBD1 on 5 matching bases. The CDR3 totals 11 residues. The V end lost 5 bases, the J end lost 8 bases, and 12 bases lay between the germline ends. CDR1 DFQATT and CDR2 SNEGSKA come from the germline V gene (reference sequence). The CDR3 DNA follows: TGCAGTGCTGGGGGAGTGGGCGGCTACACCTTC. Translated: CSAGGVGGYTF.

CDR3 sequence: CASSVEAQGVGYTF. CDR3 DNA: TGTGCCAGCAGCGTAGAAGCACAGGGGGTCGGCTACACCTTC. The V and J genes are TRBV9 and TRBJ1-2; TRBD1 matches at 8 bases. CDR1 and CDR2 (germline): SGDLS, YYNGEE. CDR3 length equals 14 residues. V dropped 0 bases and J dropped 8; count of bases not matched to a gene: 6.

The V gene is TRBV5-6, the J gene TRBJ2-2; D possibly corresponds to TRBD1 (6 bases). Germline lookup yields CDR1 SGHDT and CDR2 YYEEEE. V was cut by 4 bases and J by 5 bases, with 9 bases left in between. The CDR3 loop spans 13 amino acids. CDR3 in amino acids: CASSPRGTGELFF. CDR3 DNA: TGTGCCAGCAGCCCAAGGGGGACCGGGGAGCTGTTTTTT.

The chain combines TRBV20-1 with TRBJ1-1, with 7 bases fitting TRBD1. Trimming cost V 6 bases and J 5 bases; bases outside gene matches: 3. The germline V gene encodes CDR1 DFQATT and CDR2 SNEGSKA (reference sequence). The CDR3 spans 11 residues. The CDR3 coding sequence is TGCAGTGCGACCAGGGGGACTGAAGCTTTCTTT. Its translation is CSATRGTEAFF.

This clone was found a few times. This chain uses TRBV28 with TRBJ1-1; maybe TRBD1 (6 bases). With 7 bases removed from V and 5 bases from J, the gap between germline ends came to 26 bases. CDR1 is MDHEN, CDR2 SYDVKM, per germline. CDR3 length: 17 residues. CDR3 sequence reads: CASKPVGGGGGSTEAFF. The CDR3, as DNA: TGTGCCAGCAAACCGGTTGGAGGGGGTGGAGGGAGTACTGAAGCTTTCTTT.

V and J are TRBV9 and TRBJ2-2; a possible D gene is TRBD2 (6 bases). The CDR3 is made up of 15 amino acids. The germline gives CDR1 SGDLS, CDR2 YYNGEE. V dropped 0 bases and J dropped 5 bases, with 11 bases sitting between them. In DNA form, the CDR3 reads TGTGCCAGCAGCGTAGTTCAGGCGGGGACCGGGGAGCTGTTTTTT. It encodes CASSVVQAGTGELFF.

The chain has TRBV6-1 and TRBJ1-5; TRBD1 matches at 9 bases. Germline V gene lookup returns CDR1 MNHNS and CDR2 SASEGT. This CDR3 is 13 amino acids long. V shed 5 bases and J 7 bases; nucleotides not matched to a gene: 3. CDR3 bases: TGTGCCAGCAGTAGGGGACAGGGACAGCCCCAGCATTTT. Amino acids: CASSRGQGQPQHF.